These T cell receptor beta chains were read from a single sample in a study of T cell responses to AZD1222 COVID-19 vaccine. Produced via immunoSEQ multiplex PCR; TCRdb's table is partial and in-frame only. The data contain 110,000 or so clones, 75% to 90% of them singletons. Sample: peripheral blood, taken 28 days after the second AZD1222 dose. Receptor source: an adult who received the AZD1222 COVID-19 vaccine. The CDR3 runs from the conserved cysteine through the conserved F or W. D genes are given only for firm matches. The size field is filled for only some rows; it gives once, few, many or a size class.

CDR3 protein: CASSPGTGIQPQHF
CDR3 DNA: TGTGCCAGCTCACCCGGGACAGGGATTCAGCCCCAGCATTTT
J gene: TRBJ1-5
clone size: -
D gene: TRBD1
V gene: TRBV18
CDR3 length: 14

CDR3 protein: CASSLSYGTFTYEQYF
CDR3 DNA: TGTGCCAGCAGTTTATCGTATGGGACTTTCACCTACGAGCAGTACTTC
J gene: TRBJ2-7
clone size: -
D gene: -
V gene: TRBV27
CDR3 length: 16

CDR3 protein: CASSARTSGSNEQFF
CDR3 DNA: TGTGCCAGCAGCGCCCGGACTAGCGGGAGCAATGAGCAGTTCTTC
J gene: TRBJ2-1
clone size: -
D gene: TRBD2
V gene: TRBV9
CDR3 length: 15

CDR3 protein: CASSPRTSGTRTDTQYF
CDR3 DNA: TGTGCCAGCAGCCCCCGGACTAGCGGGACCCGCACAGATACGCAGTATTTT
J gene: TRBJ2-3
clone size: -
D gene: TRBD2
V gene: TRBV5-4
CDR3 length: 17

CDR3 protein: CASSPSGSYEQYF
CDR3 DNA: TGTGCCAGCAGCCCTAGCGGCTCCTACGAGCAGTACTTC
J gene: TRBJ2-7
clone size: -
D gene: TRBD2
V gene: TRBV11-2
CDR3 length: 13

CDR3 protein: CASSFDSLHYTF
CDR3 DNA: TGTGCCAGCAGCTTTGACAGCCTTCACTACACCTTC
J gene: TRBJ1-2
clone size: -
D gene: -
V gene: TRBV11-3
CDR3 length: 12

CDR3 protein: CATSDSNTEDEQFF
CDR3 DNA: TGTGCCACCAGTGATTCAAACACGGAGGATGAGCAGTTCTTC
J gene: TRBJ2-1
clone size: -
D gene: -
V gene: TRBV24-1
CDR3 length: 14

CDR3 protein: CASSYETQTYEQYF
CDR3 DNA: TGTGCCAGCAGTTACGAGACACAAACCTACGAGCAGTACTTC
J gene: TRBJ2-7
clone size: -
D gene: -
V gene: TRBV6-2/TRBV6-3
CDR3 length: 14

CDR3 protein: CASSSPTRGLPGELFF
CDR3 DNA: TGTGCCAGCAGTTCCCCGACCAGGGGGCTCCCCGGGGAGCTGTTTTTT
J gene: TRBJ2-2
clone size: -
D gene: TRBD1
V gene: TRBV6-5
CDR3 length: 16

CDR3 protein: CASSLAGGGSSYNEQFF
CDR3 DNA: TGCGCCAGCAGCTTGGCCGGTGGAGGGAGCTCCTACAATGAGCAGTTCTTC
J gene: TRBJ2-1
clone size: -
D gene: -
V gene: TRBV5-1
CDR3 length: 17

CDR3 protein: CASSLVEGGRAGNTIYF
CDR3 DNA: TGTGCCAGCAGCTTAGTAGAGGGGGGACGGGCTGGAAACACCATATATTTT
J gene: TRBJ1-3
clone size: once
D gene: -
V gene: TRBV7-2
CDR3 length: 17

CDR3 protein: CASSPRSQGTGELFF
CDR3 DNA: TGTGCCAGCAGCCCACGATCTCAGGGCACCGGGGAGCTGTTTTTT
J gene: TRBJ2-2
clone size: -
D gene: -
V gene: TRBV7-9
CDR3 length: 15

CDR3 protein: CASSMFEGYTEAFF
CDR3 DNA: TGTGCCAGTAGTATGTTTGAGGGGTACACTGAAGCTTTCTTT
J gene: TRBJ1-1
clone size: -
D gene: -
V gene: TRBV19
CDR3 length: 14

CDR3 protein: CASSPGTGGVQPQHF
CDR3 DNA: TGTGCCAGCAGTCCAGGGACAGGGGGCGTCCAGCCCCAGCATTTT
J gene: TRBJ1-5
clone size: -
D gene: TRBD1
V gene: TRBV27
CDR3 length: 15

CDR3 protein: CASSLGAGGTDTQYF
CDR3 DNA: TGTGCCAGCAGCTTAGGTGCGGGGGGCACAGATACGCAGTATTTT
J gene: TRBJ2-3
clone size: -
D gene: TRBD2
V gene: TRBV7-3
CDR3 length: 15

CDR3 protein: CASSLAQWVTQYF
CDR3 DNA: TGTGCCAGCAGCTTAGCGCAGTGGGTTACGCAGTATTTT
J gene: TRBJ2-3
clone size: -
D gene: -
V gene: TRBV7-9
CDR3 length: 13

CDR3 protein: CASIYGRANTGELFF
CDR3 DNA: TGTGCCAGCATCTATGGTCGTGCGAACACCGGGGAGCTGTTTTTT
J gene: TRBJ2-2
clone size: -
D gene: -
V gene: TRBV7-8
CDR3 length: 15

CDR3 protein: CASGWGPIQYF
CDR3 DNA: TGTGCCAGCGGGTGGGGACCAATTCAGTACTTC
J gene: TRBJ2-4
clone size: -
D gene: -
V gene: TRBV12-3/TRBV12-4
CDR3 length: 11

CDR3 protein: CASSQEQLNYEQYF
CDR3 DNA: TGCGCCAGCAGCCAAGAACAGTTGAACTACGAGCAGTACTTC
J gene: TRBJ2-7
clone size: -
D gene: -
V gene: TRBV4-1
CDR3 length: 14

CDR3 protein: CASSLGAGYTGELFF
CDR3 DNA: TGCGCCAGCAGCTTGGGGGCGGGATACACCGGGGAGCTGTTTTTT
J gene: TRBJ2-2
clone size: -
D gene: -
V gene: TRBV5-1
CDR3 length: 15

CDR3 protein: CASSLMGPGPGGEKLFF
CDR3 DNA: TGTGCCAGCAGCTTAATGGGCCCCGGTCCCGGGGGGGAAAAACTGTTTTTT
J gene: TRBJ1-4
clone size: -
D gene: -
V gene: TRBV7-8
CDR3 length: 17

CDR3 protein: CASSFGTGTVGEQYF
CDR3 DNA: TGCGCCAGCAGCTTTGGGACAGGGACGGTTGGCGAGCAGTACTTC
J gene: TRBJ2-7
clone size: -
D gene: TRBD1
V gene: TRBV5-1
CDR3 length: 15

CDR3 protein: CASSESRAAYGYTF
CDR3 DNA: TGTGCCAGCAGTGAGAGCCGGGCTGCTTATGGCTACACCTTC
J gene: TRBJ1-2
clone size: -
D gene: -
V gene: TRBV6-1
CDR3 length: 14

CDR3 protein: CASSTHGTSGEFHSYNEQFF
CDR3 DNA: TGTGCCAGCAGCACCCACGGGACTAGCGGGGAGTTCCACTCCTACAATGAGCAGTTCTTC
J gene: TRBJ2-1
clone size: once
D gene: -
V gene: TRBV21-1
CDR3 length: 20

CDR3 protein: CASSMGESGYGYTF
CDR3 DNA: TGCGCCAGCAGTATGGGGGAGTCTGGCTATGGCTACACCTTC
J gene: TRBJ1-2
clone size: -
D gene: -
V gene: TRBV5-1
CDR3 length: 14

CDR3 protein: CASSRGGMKETQYF
CDR3 DNA: TGCGCCAGCAGCCGGGGGGGAATGAAAGAGACCCAGTACTTC
J gene: TRBJ2-5
clone size: -
D gene: TRBD2
V gene: TRBV5-1
CDR3 length: 14

CDR3 protein: CASSPPGPFTDTQYF
CDR3 DNA: TGTGCCAGCTCACCACCGGGACCTTTTACAGATACGCAGTATTTT
J gene: TRBJ2-3
clone size: -
D gene: -
V gene: TRBV18
CDR3 length: 15